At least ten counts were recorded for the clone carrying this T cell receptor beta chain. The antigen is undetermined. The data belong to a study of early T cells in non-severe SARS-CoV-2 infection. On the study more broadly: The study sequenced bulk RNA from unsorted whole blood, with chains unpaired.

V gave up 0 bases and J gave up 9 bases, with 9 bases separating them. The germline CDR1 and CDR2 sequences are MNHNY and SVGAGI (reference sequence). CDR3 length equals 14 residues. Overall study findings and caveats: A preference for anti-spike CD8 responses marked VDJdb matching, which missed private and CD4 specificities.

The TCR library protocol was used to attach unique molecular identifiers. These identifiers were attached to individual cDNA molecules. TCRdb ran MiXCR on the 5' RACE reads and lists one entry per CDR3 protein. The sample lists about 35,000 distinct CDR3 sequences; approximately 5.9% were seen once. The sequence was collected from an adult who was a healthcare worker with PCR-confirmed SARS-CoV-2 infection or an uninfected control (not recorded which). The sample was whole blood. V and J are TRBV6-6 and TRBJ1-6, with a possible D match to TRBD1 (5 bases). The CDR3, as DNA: TGTGCCAGCAGTTACTCGGGGGGTCGTTCACCCCTCCACTTT. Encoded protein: CASSYSGGRSPLHF.